These T cell receptor beta chains were read from a single sample in a study of blood T cells in healthy people across ages. Via MiXCR, TCRdb re-called the 5' RACE reads, giving one row per CDR3 protein. The table includes about 680,000 distinct CDR3 sequences, around half detected once. Source material: blood. The receptors stem from a woman aged 60-75 years in good health. CDR3s include the opening cysteine and the closing phenylalanine or tryptophan. Each record gives: CDR3 DNA, CDR3 protein, CDR3 length, clone size, J gene, V gene, D gene. A D gene is named only where the DNA matches it firmly. The listing skips clone size in some rows; elsewhere it reads once, few, many or a size class.

DNA: TGCGCCAGCAGCGATCAATACGAGCAGTACTTC
CDR3: CASSDQYEQYF
length: 11
size: -
J: TRBJ2-7
V: TRBV5-1
D: -

DNA: TGTGCCAGCAGCCACCTGGTGGGACAGAAAGAGACCCAGTACTTC
CDR3: CASSHLVGQKETQYF
length: 15
size: -
J: TRBJ2-5
V: TRBV7-9
D: TRBD1

DNA: TGCGCCAGCAGCTTGGGACAGCGGTCTAACTATGGCTACACCTTC
CDR3: CASSLGQRSNYGYTF
length: 15
size: -
J: TRBJ1-2
V: TRBV5-1
D: -

DNA: TGTGCCAGCAGTTATTCCGGGACTAGCGGGAGTGGAAAAGAGACCCAGTACTTC
CDR3: CASSYSGTSGSGKETQYF
length: 18
size: -
J: TRBJ2-5
V: TRBV6-5
D: TRBD2

DNA: TGTGCCAGCAGTCCTTTAGCGGGAGTTGTGGAGTACGAGCAGTACTTC
CDR3: CASSPLAGVVEYEQYF
length: 16
size: -
J: TRBJ2-7
V: TRBV28
D: TRBD2

DNA: TGCAGTGCCAGGACTAGCGGGAGTCAAGTTAGCGTCTACAATGAGCAGTTCTTC
CDR3: CSARTSGSQVSVYNEQFF
length: 18
size: -
J: TRBJ2-1
V: TRBV20-1
D: TRBD2

DNA: TGTGCCAGCAGCTATGACAGGGGGGATCAGCCCCAGCATTTT
CDR3: CASSYDRGDQPQHF
length: 14
size: few
J: TRBJ1-5
V: TRBV12-3/TRBV12-4
D: TRBD1

DNA: TGTGCCAGCAGCGTACAGGATCTGGACATTCAGTACTTC
CDR3: CASSVQDLDIQYF
length: 13
size: -
J: TRBJ2-4
V: TRBV9
D: -

DNA: TGCAGCGTTGACAGGGACGGCTCTGGGGCCAACGTCCTGACTTTC
CDR3: CSVDRDGSGANVLTF
length: 15
size: few
J: TRBJ2-6
V: TRBV29-1
D: -

DNA: TGTGCCAGCTCGGGTCCTGAGGGCATTCAGTACTTC
CDR3: CASSGPEGIQYF
length: 12
size: -
J: TRBJ2-4
V: TRBV12-3/TRBV12-4
D: -

DNA: TGCAGCGTTGTCCGACAGTGGGATGAAAAACTGTTTTTT
CDR3: CSVVRQWDEKLFF
length: 13
size: -
J: TRBJ1-4
V: TRBV29-1
D: -

DNA: TGCAGTGCCACCCGGGGGAGTCACAATGAGCAGTTCTTC
CDR3: CSATRGSHNEQFF
length: 13
size: -
J: TRBJ2-1
V: TRBV20-1
D: -

DNA: TGTGCCAGCAGTGATCAGTCTCGGGAGCAGTTCTTC
CDR3: CASSDQSREQFF
length: 12
size: -
J: TRBJ2-1
V: TRBV2
D: -

DNA: TGTGCCAGCAGCTTAGCTCGCACAGGCTCCTACAATGAGCAGTTCTTC
CDR3: CASSLARTGSYNEQFF
length: 16
size: -
J: TRBJ2-1
V: TRBV7-8
D: -

DNA: TGTGCCAGCAGCGCCCAGATTGGGGGACAGTACTTC
CDR3: CASSAQIGGQYF
length: 12
size: few
J: TRBJ2-4
V: TRBV3-1
D: -

DNA: TGCGCCAGCAGCGCTACTGACAGGGTCTTCGACGAGCAGTACTTC
CDR3: CASSATDRVFDEQYF
length: 15
size: -
J: TRBJ2-7
V: TRBV5-1
D: TRBD1

DNA: TGTGCCAGCAGTTTGGAGGGGGGGAAGGGCTACGAGCAGTACTTC
CDR3: CASSLEGGKGYEQYF
length: 15
size: few
J: TRBJ2-7
V: TRBV6-2/TRBV6-3
D: -

DNA: TGTGCCAGCAGCGTGGGGGCGGGAGCTGGAAATGAGCAGTTCTTC
CDR3: CASSVGAGAGNEQFF
length: 15
size: few
J: TRBJ2-1
V: TRBV9
D: -

DNA: TGCAGTGCTGGGGGTAGCGGGAGGGACTCCTACAATGAGCAGTTCTTC
CDR3: CSAGGSGRDSYNEQFF
length: 16
size: -
J: TRBJ2-1
V: TRBV20-1
D: TRBD2

DNA: TGTGCCAGCAGCTTATGGCAGGGGATCTGTGGCTACACCTTC
CDR3: CASSLWQGICGYTF
length: 14
size: -
J: TRBJ1-2
V: TRBV7-6
D: -

DNA: TGTACCAGCGCGGAGGCCCAGCGGGACGGAGAGACCCAGTACTTC
CDR3: CTSAEAQRDGETQYF
length: 15
size: once
J: TRBJ2-5
V: TRBV6-2/TRBV6-3
D: TRBD2

DNA: TGTGCCAGCAGTCTAACAGGGGAACGGCGAGAGGCCCAGTACTTC
CDR3: CASSLTGERREAQYF
length: 15
size: -
J: TRBJ2-5
V: TRBV12-3/TRBV12-4
D: TRBD1

DNA: TGTGCCAGCAGCCAAGAAGCTTCCTTCACAGATACGCAGTATTTT
CDR3: CASSQEASFTDTQYF
length: 15
size: -
J: TRBJ2-3
V: TRBV4-2
D: -

DNA: TGTGCCAGCAGCCAGAGGGACAGGGGGCTCGTCACTGAAGCTTTCTTT
CDR3: CASSQRDRGLVTEAFF
length: 16
size: -
J: TRBJ1-1
V: TRBV11-1
D: TRBD1

DNA: TGCGCCAGCAGCTTGTTTTTCGCTAACAAAGGAGATACGCAGTATTTT
CDR3: CASSLFFANKGDTQYF
length: 16
size: few
J: TRBJ2-3
V: TRBV5-1
D: -

DNA: TGTGCCAGCAGCCCGGCGTGGGAGGACCAAGAGACCCAGTACTTC
CDR3: CASSPAWEDQETQYF
length: 15
size: few
J: TRBJ2-5
V: TRBV7-8
D: -

DNA: TGTGCCAGCAGCCAAGTGATGGGACTACTGGGGGAGACCCAGTACTTC
CDR3: CASSQVMGLLGETQYF
length: 16
size: -
J: TRBJ2-5
V: TRBV4-2
D: TRBD2

DNA: TGTGCCAGCAGCCAACGGACTAGCGGGAGGGGGACCCAGTACTTC
CDR3: CASSQRTSGRGTQYF
length: 15
size: few
J: TRBJ2-5
V: TRBV7-2
D: TRBD2

DNA: TGTGCCAGCAGCTCCGATCGGGACACCGGGGAGCTGTTTTTT
CDR3: CASSSDRDTGELFF
length: 14
size: -
J: TRBJ2-2
V: TRBV7-2
D: -

DNA: TGTGCCAGCAGCTTAGGGGCCGGGAGCTCCTACAATGAGCAGTTCTTC
CDR3: CASSLGAGSSYNEQFF
length: 16
size: -
J: TRBJ2-1
V: TRBV7-2
D: -

DNA: TGCGCCAGCAGCCAAGAGACTAGCGGGAGGTTTGATGAGCAGTTCTTC
CDR3: CASSQETSGRFDEQFF
length: 16
size: -
J: TRBJ2-1
V: TRBV4-1
D: TRBD2

DNA: TGCAGTGTGTCGGCGGTAGCTGGCTACACCTTC
CDR3: CSVSAVAGYTF
length: 11
size: -
J: TRBJ1-2
V: TRBV20-1
D: -

DNA: TGCAGTGCTGCTAGCGGGAGAGTTGAGCAGTTCTTC
CDR3: CSAASGRVEQFF
length: 12
size: few
J: TRBJ2-1
V: TRBV20-1
D: TRBD2

DNA: TGTGCCAGCAGTTTAATCGAAACCGGGAGTTACGAGCAGTACTTC
CDR3: CASSLIETGSYEQYF
length: 15
size: -
J: TRBJ2-7
V: TRBV28
D: -

DNA: TGCAGCGTTGAGGGACAGGGATATGGCTACACCTTC
CDR3: CSVEGQGYGYTF
length: 12
size: -
J: TRBJ1-2
V: TRBV29-1
D: TRBD1

DNA: TGCAGTGCTAGTCTATTCCCTTATGAGCAGTTCTTC
CDR3: CSASLFPYEQFF
length: 12
size: -
J: TRBJ2-1
V: TRBV20-1
D: -

DNA: TGTGCCAGCAGGCGGACTTTACAGGAAGCTTTCTTT
CDR3: CASRRTLQEAFF
length: 12
size: -
J: TRBJ1-1
V: TRBV2
D: -

DNA: TGTGCCATCAGTGAGCACGGGGGGGGGAAGGAGACCCAGTACTTC
CDR3: CAISEHGGGKETQYF
length: 15
size: -
J: TRBJ2-5
V: TRBV10-3
D: TRBD2

DNA: TGCGCCAGCAGCGTACAGGGGAGCTCCTATAATTCACCCCTCCACTTT
CDR3: CASSVQGSSYNSPLHF
length: 16
size: few
J: TRBJ1-6
V: TRBV5-1
D: TRBD1

DNA: TGCAGCGTTGGAAGGCTAGCGGGAGGGCTACTTAGCTCCTACGAGCAGTACTTC
CDR3: CSVGRLAGGLLSSYEQYF
length: 18
size: -
J: TRBJ2-7
V: TRBV29-1
D: TRBD2

DNA: TGCAGTGCTAGGGGTCCCAGGGTGTATGGCTACACCTTC
CDR3: CSARGPRVYGYTF
length: 13
size: -
J: TRBJ1-2
V: TRBV20-1
D: -

DNA: TGCAGCGCCGGAACCGTAGATACGCAGTATTTT
CDR3: CSAGTVDTQYF
length: 11
size: few
J: TRBJ2-3
V: TRBV29-1
D: -

DNA: TGTGCCAGCAGCGTAAGGTCAGGGTTGAGTGGCTACACCTTC
CDR3: CASSVRSGLSGYTF
length: 14
size: -
J: TRBJ1-2
V: TRBV7-9
D: -

DNA: TGCAGCGTTGATAGTGGGGCTAGCGGGGACAATGAGCAGTACTTC
CDR3: CSVDSGASGDNEQYF
length: 15
size: -
J: TRBJ2-7
V: TRBV29-1
D: TRBD2

DNA: TGTGCCAGCAGCCCAGGACTAGCGGCATGGGGCGGTGAGCAGTTCTTC
CDR3: CASSPGLAAWGGEQFF
length: 16
size: -
J: TRBJ2-1
V: TRBV11-3
D: TRBD2

DNA: TGCAGCGTTGGCCTCAGGGGAAATGAGCAGTACTTC
CDR3: CSVGLRGNEQYF
length: 12
size: -
J: TRBJ2-5
V: TRBV29-1
D: -

DNA: TGCAGTGCCATAGGACAGGGGAGGTACAATGAGCAGTACTTC
CDR3: CSAIGQGRYNEQYF
length: 14
size: -
J: TRBJ2-7
V: TRBV20-1
D: TRBD1

DNA: TGTGCCAGCAGTACGACTAGCCTAGCCAAAAACATTCAGTACTTC
CDR3: CASSTTSLAKNIQYF
length: 15
size: -
J: TRBJ2-4
V: TRBV6-1
D: TRBD2

DNA: TGTGCCAGCAGTCAGGGGTGGGGATTTCCTCGTATCTCCTACGAGCAGTACTTC
CDR3: CASSQGWGFPRISYEQYF
length: 18
size: -
J: TRBJ2-7
V: TRBV28
D: -

DNA: TGTGCCAGCAGCTTACTTACAGGGAACTCCTACGAGCAGTACTTC
CDR3: CASSLLTGNSYEQYF
length: 15
size: -
J: TRBJ2-7
V: TRBV7-6
D: -

DNA: TGTGCCAGCAGCTTAGGGTGGGGAGCTGGGGAGACCCAGTACTTC
CDR3: CASSLGWGAGETQYF
length: 15
size: few
J: TRBJ2-5
V: TRBV7-2
D: -

DNA: TGCGCCAGCAGCTTGGAGAGCGGGAATCAAGAGACCCAGTACTTC
CDR3: CASSLESGNQETQYF
length: 15
size: -
J: TRBJ2-5
V: TRBV5-1
D: TRBD2

DNA: TGTGCCAGCAGCTTACAAGGGGATAGCGTACAAGAGACCCAGTACTTC
CDR3: CASSLQGDSVQETQYF
length: 16
size: once
J: TRBJ2-5
V: TRBV7-2
D: -

DNA: TGCAGTGCTAGCGGAGGGCCTCAGCCCCAGCATTTT
CDR3: CSASGGPQPQHF
length: 12
size: -
J: TRBJ1-5
V: TRBV20-1
D: -

DNA: TGTCCCAGCAGCAGGATAGCCGGGACTAGCGGGAGATGGTACGAACAGTACTTC
CDR3: CPSSRIAGTSGRWYEQYF
length: 18
size: -
J: TRBJ2-7
V: TRBV21-1
D: -